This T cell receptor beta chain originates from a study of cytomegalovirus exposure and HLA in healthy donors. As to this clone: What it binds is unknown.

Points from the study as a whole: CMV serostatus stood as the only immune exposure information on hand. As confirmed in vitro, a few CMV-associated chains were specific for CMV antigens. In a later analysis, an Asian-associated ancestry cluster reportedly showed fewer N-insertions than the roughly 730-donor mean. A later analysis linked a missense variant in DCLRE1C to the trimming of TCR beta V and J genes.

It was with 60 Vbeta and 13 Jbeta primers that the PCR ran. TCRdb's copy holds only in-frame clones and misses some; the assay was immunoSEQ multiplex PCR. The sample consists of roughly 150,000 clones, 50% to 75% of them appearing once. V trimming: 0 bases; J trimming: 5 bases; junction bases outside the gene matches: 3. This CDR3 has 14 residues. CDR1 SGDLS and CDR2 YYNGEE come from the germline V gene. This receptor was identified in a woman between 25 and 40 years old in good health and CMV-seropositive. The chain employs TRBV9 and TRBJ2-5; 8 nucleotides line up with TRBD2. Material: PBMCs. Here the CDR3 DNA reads TGTGCCAGCAGCGTAGTTAGCGGGGCTGAGACCCAGTACTTC. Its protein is CASSVVSGAETQYF. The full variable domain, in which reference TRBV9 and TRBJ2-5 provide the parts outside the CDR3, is DSGVTQTPKHLITATGQRVTLRCSPRSGDLSVYWYQQSLDQGLQFLIQYYNGEERAKGNILERFSAQQFPDLHSELNLSSLELGDSALYFCASSVVSGAETQYFGPGTRLLVL.